These 6 T cell receptor beta chains came from one sample sequenced in a study of human T cells and chemical hapten exposure. Time point indicated: pre-sensitization, week 0. Sample treatment: therapeutic diphenylcyclopropenone sensitization with weekly scalp DPC. TCRdb itself ran the RACE reads through MiXCR, one entry per CDR3 protein. The sample lists some 360,000 distinct CDR3 sequences, roughly 5.3% occurring once. Sample: whole blood, taken in connection with sensitization to the hapten diphenylcyclopropenone (DPC). All receptors come from a woman in her forties or fifties with alopecia areata. Some clones in this sample may be carry-over from other donors' samples.

This clonotype has just a few counts. The chain has TRBV4-2 and TRBJ2-1, with TRBD2 matching 8 bases. Germline-derived CDR1 and CDR2 are LGHNA and YNFKEQ. Germline trimming cut 5 bases from V and 6 bases from J; bases unmatched to any gene: 15. The length of the CDR3 is 17 residues. The CDR3 is CASSTQPQRERGNEQFF. CDR3 DNA: TGTGCCAGCAGCACGCAACCTCAGCGGGAGAGGGGCAATGAGCAGTTCTTC.

For this clonotype: A much more abundant neighbour one base away suggests this may be a read error. The rearrangement uses TRBV11-2 and TRBJ2-1, with 7 nucleotides matching TRBD2. Per the germline V gene, CDR1 is SGHAT and CDR2 is FQNNGV. Trimming removed 5 bases from V and 13 bases from J; junction bases left unmatched: 8. The CDR3 length is 12 residues. The chain's CDR3 is CASSPAGFDQFF. CDR3 coding DNA: TGTGCCAGCAGCCCAGCGGGGTTTGACCAGTTCTTC.

This clonotype has a handful of counts. The J gene is TRBJ2-7, the V gene TRBV4-3; the match to TRBD1 covers 11 bases. The V gene's germline CDR1 is LGHNA and CDR2 YSLEER. This CDR3 contains 15 residues. V lost 3 bases to trimming and J lost 4 bases; unmatched junction nucleotides: 5. This chain's CDR3 is CASSHRTGGAYEQYF. The CDR3 DNA follows: TGCGCCAGCAGCCATCGGACAGGGGGCGCGTACGAGCAGTACTTC.

This clonotype was counted at least ten times. The CDR3 region has the DNA TGCGCCAGCAGCCAAGTCCGTACCGGGACTAGCGGGGGGTACAATGAGCAGTTCTTC. As protein: CASSQVRTGTSGGYNEQFF. The V call is TRBV4-1, the J call TRBJ2-1, with 15 bases fitting TRBD2. Germline CDR1 is MGHRA and CDR2 is YSYEKL. This CDR3 region has 19 residues. Trimming removed 1 base from V and 4 bases from J; junction bases left unmatched: 8.

Only a few counts were recorded for this clonotype. This chain's CDR3 is CASGKTSGGADETQYF. The CDR3 DNA is TGTGCTAGTGGTAAAACTAGCGGGGGGGCCGATGAGACCCAGTACTTC. This chain uses TRBV12-5 with TRBJ2-5; 13 bases align to TRBD2. The germline gives CDR1 LGHNT, CDR2 FRNRAP. The CDR3 consists of 16 residues. Unmatched junction bases numbered 8, after V lost 5 bases and J lost 5 bases.

CDR3 coding DNA: TGCAGTGCTAGACCGGGTGACACTGAAGCTTTCTTT. Its translation is CSARPGDTEAFF. The gene calls are TRBV20-1 and TRBJ1-1; D call uncertain. This CDR3 region has 12 residues. Germline V gives CDR1 DFQATT, CDR2 SNEGSKA (reference sequence). Trimming left V 2 bases short and J 3 bases short, with 7 bases between.